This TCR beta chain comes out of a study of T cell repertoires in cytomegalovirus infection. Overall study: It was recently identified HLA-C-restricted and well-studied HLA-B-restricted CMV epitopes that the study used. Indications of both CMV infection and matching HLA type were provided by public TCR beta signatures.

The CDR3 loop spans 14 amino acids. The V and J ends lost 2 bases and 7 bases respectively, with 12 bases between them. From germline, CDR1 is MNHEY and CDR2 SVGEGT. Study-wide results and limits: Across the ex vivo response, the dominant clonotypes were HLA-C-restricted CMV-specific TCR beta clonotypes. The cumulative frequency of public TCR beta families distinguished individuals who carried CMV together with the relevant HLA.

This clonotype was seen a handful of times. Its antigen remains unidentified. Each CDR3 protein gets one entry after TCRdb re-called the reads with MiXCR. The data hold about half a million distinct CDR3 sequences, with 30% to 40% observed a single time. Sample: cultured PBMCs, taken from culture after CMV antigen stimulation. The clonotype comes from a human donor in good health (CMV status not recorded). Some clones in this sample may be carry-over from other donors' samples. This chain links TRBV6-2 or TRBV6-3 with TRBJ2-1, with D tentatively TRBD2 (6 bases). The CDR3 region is CASSYGPGTNEQFF. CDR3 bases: TGTGCCAGCAGTTACGGGCCAGGGACTAATGAGCAGTTCTTC.